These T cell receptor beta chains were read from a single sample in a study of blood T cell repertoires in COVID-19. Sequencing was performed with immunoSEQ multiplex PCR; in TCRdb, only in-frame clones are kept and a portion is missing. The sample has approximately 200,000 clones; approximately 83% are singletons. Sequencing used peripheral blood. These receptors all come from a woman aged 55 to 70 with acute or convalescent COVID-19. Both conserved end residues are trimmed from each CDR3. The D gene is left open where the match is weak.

ASSQVPGQVNEKLF TRBJ1-4 TRBV4-1 14 TRBD1
ASRKGQFVNTEAF TRBJ1-1 TRBV12-2 13 -
ASSLLGGYT TRBJ1-2 TRBV7-2 9 -
ASSLGSYNSPLH TRBJ1-6 TRBV5-5 12 -
ASSSSGNYNEQF TRBJ2-1 TRBV6-5 12 TRBD2
ASSLFSYRSDYEQY TRBJ2-7 TRBV27 14 -
SANSDYEQY TRBJ2-7 TRBV20-1 9 -
ASSPFPGQGRTEAF TRBJ1-1 TRBV10-2 14 TRBD1
ASSQGHPNQPQH TRBJ1-5 TRBV6-2/TRBV6-3 12 -
ASSPTSGAQY TRBJ2-3 TRBV7-8 10 TRBD2
ASSRGIGLDTQY TRBJ2-3 TRBV19 12 -
ASSSGGTQY TRBJ2-3 TRBV6-2/TRBV6-3 9 TRBD1
ASSFFWSTEAF TRBJ1-1 TRBV5-6 11 -
ASSFDTGGNGYGYT TRBJ1-2 TRBV7-2 14 TRBD1
ASSQDGPVDNEQF TRBJ2-1 TRBV3-1/TRBV3-2 13 -
ASSLWGQGSEKLF TRBJ1-4 TRBV7-2 13 TRBD1
AISGQQANTEAF TRBJ1-1 TRBV10-3 12 TRBD1
ASLQTGGGPAF TRBJ1-1 TRBV6-5 11 TRBD1
ASSFTSSGGWAQY TRBJ2-5 TRBV28 13 TRBD2
ASSPTTIAYEQY TRBJ2-7 TRBV7-2 12 -
ASSLGRGSYNEQF TRBJ2-1 TRBV7-2 13 TRBD2
ASSAIGGLAGARDTQY TRBJ2-3 TRBV25-1 16 TRBD2
ASSQAVGGTSIYEQF TRBJ2-1 TRBV14 15 TRBD2
ASSTRQGYSTEAF TRBJ1-1 TRBV19 13 TRBD1
ASSPKRVEEEKLF TRBJ1-4 TRBV18 13 -
ASSMRGTYEQY TRBJ2-7 TRBV19 11 -
ASSYSARLNYGYT TRBJ1-2 TRBV6-5 13 -
SVDKADRHGYT TRBJ1-2 TRBV29-1 11 TRBD1
ASSLGGASYNEQF TRBJ2-1 TRBV19 13 TRBD2
ASRKGTVSNQPQH TRBJ1-5 TRBV6-6 13 TRBD1
ASSLLRHSGGFSTDTQY TRBJ2-3 TRBV7-2 17 TRBD2
ASSQGASAYNEQF TRBJ2-1 TRBV3-1/TRBV3-2 13 -
ASSVNRQGAGGDTQY TRBJ2-3 TRBV11-2 15 TRBD1
ASSSIRVGYGYT TRBJ1-2 TRBV28 12 -
ATGTGENEKLF TRBJ1-4 TRBV19 11 TRBD1
ASSGRGGFEKLF TRBJ1-4 TRBV5-1 12 -
ASSYERGSYNEQF TRBJ2-1 TRBV6-6 13 -